Here is one TCR beta chain with its context. The record originates from a study of Ad26.COV2.S vaccination and SARS-CoV-2 variants. Repertoires were generated with immunoSEQ multiplex PCR, while TCRdb's copy carries only in-frame clones and drops some. The sample has about 320,000 clones; around four fifths are singletons. Treatment described: 15 to 20 received Ad26.COV2.S at low or high dose, single or two shots; roughly five received placebo; per-sample allocation not given. Specimen acquisition occurred on day 63 following the initial vaccine or placebo injection. After removal of 4 bases from V and 5 bases from J, the junction contained 23 bases not matched to a gene. This CDR3 has 21 residues.

V is TRBV6-7 and J is TRBJ1-1, with 12 bases fitting TRBD1. TRBV6-7 is sorted into the ORF group, with uncertain function. The receptor was isolated from a person aged 18-60 years who received the Ad26.COV2.S COVID-19 vaccine or a placebo. The input for sequencing was peripheral blood, taken in a trial of Ad26.COV2.S vaccine versus placebo. CDR3 in amino acids: CASSSPGQGAQAGSGKTEAFF. The CDR3 DNA is TGTGCCAGCAGTTCTCCGGGACAGGGGGCGCAGGCTGGTTCCGGGAAAACTGAAGCTTTCTTT.